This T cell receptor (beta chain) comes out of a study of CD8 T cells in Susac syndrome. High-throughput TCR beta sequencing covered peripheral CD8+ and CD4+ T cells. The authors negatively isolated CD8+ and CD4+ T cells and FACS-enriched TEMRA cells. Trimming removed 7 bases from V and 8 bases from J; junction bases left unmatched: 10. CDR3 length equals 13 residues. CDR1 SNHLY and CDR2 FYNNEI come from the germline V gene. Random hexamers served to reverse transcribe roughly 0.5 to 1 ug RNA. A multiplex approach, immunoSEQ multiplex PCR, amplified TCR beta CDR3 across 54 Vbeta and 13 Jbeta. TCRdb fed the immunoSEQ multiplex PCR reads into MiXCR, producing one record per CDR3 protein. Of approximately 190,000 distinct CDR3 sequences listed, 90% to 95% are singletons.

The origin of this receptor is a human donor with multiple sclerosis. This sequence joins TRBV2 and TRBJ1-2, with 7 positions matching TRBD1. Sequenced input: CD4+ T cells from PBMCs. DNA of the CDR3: TGTGCCAGCATCACCACAGGGGTGCGGGGCTACACCTTC. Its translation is CASITTGVRGYTF.